This is a list of T cell receptor beta chains from one sample in a study of blood T cell repertoires in COVID-19. Profiled with immunoSEQ multiplex PCR; TCRdb holds only in-frame clones, not every one. The sample lists about 110,000 clones; roughly four fifths were seen once. The sequenced sample was peripheral blood. The receptors derive from a man at least 80 years old with COVID-19, enrolled during active disease. Each CDR3 is given with its conserved first and last residue. The order of the fields is clone size, J gene, V gene, D gene, CDR3 DNA, CDR3 protein. The D gene is left open where the match is weak. A row's size may be missing; if present it is once, few, many or a size class.

few | TRBJ1-2 | TRBV7-2 | . | TGTGCCAGCACGGATGCATACGGGTATGGCTACACCTTC | CASTDAYGYGYTF
. | TRBJ1-5 | TRBV6-6 | TRBD1 | TGTGCCAGCAGCCGGGACAGCTCGAATCAGCCCCAGCATTTT | CASSRDSSNQPQHF
. | TRBJ2-1 | TRBV24-1 | TRBD2 | TGTGCCACCCTGGGCCCCGGACTAGGTGGGCGAAATGAGCAGTTCTTC | CATLGPGLGGRNEQFF
. | TRBJ2-7 | TRBV19 | TRBD1 | TGTGCCAGTCACGCCTCCGACAGGGCCGAAGAGCAGTACTTC | CASHASDRAEEQYF
. | TRBJ2-2 | TRBV19 | . | TGTGCCAGTAGCGTCCGACTGCGAGAGAACACCGGGGAGCTGTTTTTT | CASSVRLRENTGELFF
few | TRBJ2-1 | TRBV2 | . | TGTGCCAGTATGAGGGAGTCAGGAATCGACAATGAGCAGTTCTTC | CASMRESGIDNEQFF
. | TRBJ2-1 | TRBV6-2/TRBV6-3 | . | TGTGCCAGCAGCTCAACCCTTCAGCGGAGTACCTACAATGAGCAGTTCTTC | CASSSTLQRSTYNEQFF
. | TRBJ2-7 | TRBV6-2/TRBV6-3 | . | TGTGCCAGCAGTTACTCCGGGACAAACCCTACGAGGCAGTACTTC | CASSYSGTNPTRQYF
. | TRBJ2-7 | TRBV5-4 | . | TGTGCCAGCAGCTTGGGGACAGCAGTTTTGACCTACGAGCAGTACTTC | CASSLGTAVLTYEQYF
. | TRBJ1-6 | TRBV2 | . | TGTGCCAGCAGTGCGGGGGGACGGGATAATTCACCCCTCCACTTT | CASSAGGRDNSPLHF
. | TRBJ2-5 | TRBV19 | . | TGTGCCAGTAGTATAGGTCGCAGCCAAGAGACCCAGTACTTC | CASSIGRSQETQYF
once | TRBJ1-2 | TRBV19 | TRBD1 | TGTGCCAGTAGCAAACAGGGGAACTATGGCTACACCTTC | CASSKQGNYGYTF
once | TRBJ1-2 | TRBV12-3/TRBV12-4 | TRBD1 | TGTGCCAGCAGTTTCGGAACAGGGGAAATCGCCTTC | CASSFGTGEIAF
. | TRBJ1-2 | TRBV7-8 | . | TGTGCCAGCAGCTTAGAGCCGCTTGACTATGGCTACACCTTC | CASSLEPLDYGYTF
. | TRBJ2-2 | TRBV18 | . | TGTGCCAGCTCACCATTGCTCACGACAGGTCCCACCGGGGAGCTGTTTTTT | CASSPLLTTGPTGELFF
few | TRBJ1-2 | TRBV5-3 | . | TGTGCCAGAAGCTCCGGGTGGGTTTGGATCCAAACCCAATATGGCTACACCTTC | CARSSGWVWIQTQYGYTF
. | TRBJ2-1 | TRBV20-1 | TRBD2 | TGCAGTGCTAGTTTGACTAGCGGGAGTGGCAGTGAGCAGTTCTTC | CSASLTSGSGSEQFF
. | TRBJ2-3 | TRBV5-1 | TRBD2 | TGCGCCAGCAGCTTGGGGTCAGCGGGAGTGGGGGATACGCAGTATTTT | CASSLGSAGVGDTQYF
once | TRBJ1-1 | TRBV7-9 | . | TGTGCCAGCAGCTTCGAGAGGACTGAAGCTTTCTTT | CASSFERTEAFF
. | TRBJ2-1 | TRBV7-8 | . | TGTGCCAGCAGCCCCTTTGCGGGTAGCGTCGGCAATGAGCAGTTCTTC | CASSPFAGSVGNEQFF
. | TRBJ2-7 | TRBV9 | TRBD2 | TGTGCCAGCAGCGGGGAGGGAGTTCCCACCTACGAGCAGTACTTC | CASSGEGVPTYEQYF
. | TRBJ2-2 | TRBV9 | TRBD2 | TGTGCCAGCAGCGTTGGTCTAGCGGGACCAGCCGGGGAGCTGTTTTTT | CASSVGLAGPAGELFF
. | TRBJ2-1 | TRBV29-1 | TRBD2 | TGCAGCGTTGAGGATAGCGGGTTCACCCTCTCCTACAATGAGCAGTTCTTC | CSVEDSGFTLSYNEQFF
few | TRBJ2-1 | TRBV24-1 | . | TGTGCCACCAGTGAAATCAGGTCCGGTGGGTACAATGAGCAGTTCTTC | CATSEIRSGGYNEQFF
. | TRBJ2-1 | TRBV5-6 | TRBD1 | TGTGCCAGCAGCGCCACGGGACAGGGGTGGGATGAGCAGTTCTTC | CASSATGQGWDEQFF
few | TRBJ2-3 | TRBV4-3 | TRBD2 | TGCGCCAGCAGCGGACTAGCGGGAGGCCTCACAGATACGCAGTATTTT | CASSGLAGGLTDTQYF
. | TRBJ2-3 | TRBV7-9 | . | TGTGCCAGCAGTCCGACTAGGTCAGATACGCAGTATTTT | CASSPTRSDTQYF
. | TRBJ2-7 | TRBV19 | TRBD1 | TGTGCCAGTAGTTCCGGCCGGGACAGGGGGGCCTACGAGCAGTACTTC | CASSSGRDRGAYEQYF
few | TRBJ2-1 | TRBV7-8 | TRBD2 | TGTGCCAGCAGCTCCAACCGACTTCCGGGACTAGCGGGAAGGGTCTACAATGAGCAGTTCTTC | CASSSNRLPGLAGRVYNEQFF
few | TRBJ1-3 | TRBV2 | TRBD1 | TGTGCCAGTCCGACAGGGAAAAGCTCTGGAAACACCATATATTTT | CASPTGKSSGNTIYF
. | TRBJ2-1 | TRBV5-4 | . | TGTGCCAGCAGCAAAACGGGGATTAATGAGCAGTTCTTC | CASSKTGINEQFF
. | TRBJ1-5 | TRBV6-5 | . | TGTGCCAGCAGTTTAGAGTATAGCAATCAGCCCCAGCATTTT | CASSLEYSNQPQHF
. | TRBJ2-3 | TRBV27 | . | TGTGCCAGCAGTTTTGGGAGGAATACAGATACGCAGTATTTT | CASSFGRNTDTQYF
. | TRBJ2-2 | TRBV9 | TRBD2 | TGTGCCAGTCACGGGAGGACGAACACCGGGGAGCTGTTTTTT | CASHGRTNTGELFF
. | TRBJ1-4 | TRBV4-3 | TRBD1 | TGCGCCAGCAGCCAAGATGGGGGACAGGGGGGTGAAAAACTGTTTTTT | CASSQDGGQGGEKLFF
few | TRBJ1-2 | TRBV28 | . | TGTGCCAGCAGGCCTACCTCTAACTATGGCTACACCTTC | CASRPTSNYGYTF
. | TRBJ2-6 | TRBV15 | TRBD1 | TGTGCCACCAGCAGAGGGAGCAGGGGGATCTCTGGGGCCAACGTCCTGACTTTC | CATSRGSRGISGANVLTF
. | TRBJ2-1 | TRBV4-2 | TRBD2 | TGTGCCAGCAGCCAAGACCCCCCTAGCGGGAGTTACAATGAGCAGTTCTTC | CASSQDPPSGSYNEQFF
. | TRBJ1-5 | TRBV7-6 | . | TGTGCCAGCAGCTTAGCAACGGGACAAAATCAGCCCCAGCATTTT | CASSLATGQNQPQHF
. | TRBJ2-7 | TRBV9 | TRBD1 | TGTGCCAGCAGCATTACCGGACAGGGGACCTCCTACGAGCAGTACTTC | CASSITGQGTSYEQYF
. | TRBJ1-1 | TRBV5-1 | . | TGCGCCAGCAGTCCCCTCGGGGGGGGATTGAACACTGAAGCTTTCTTT | CASSPLGGGLNTEAFF
. | TRBJ1-2 | TRBV7-9 | . | TGTGCCAGCAGCTTCGGACAACTTAACTATGGCTACACCTTC | CASSFGQLNYGYTF
. | TRBJ1-5 | TRBV7-3 | . | TGTGCCAGCAGCTTAATGGGATGGGAGAGCAATCAGCCCCAGCATTTT | CASSLMGWESNQPQHF
. | TRBJ2-7 | TRBV2 | TRBD1 | TGTGCCAGCGCTGGACAGGTCGCCTACGAGCAGTACTTC | CASAGQVAYEQYF
few | TRBJ1-6 | TRBV9 | TRBD1 | TGTGCCAGCAGCTATGGGACAGGGCGCGAGAATTCACCCCTCCACTTT | CASSYGTGRENSPLHF
. | TRBJ2-7 | TRBV6-5 | TRBD1 | TGTGCCAGCAGAGCTAGACAGGGCCCGTACGAGCAGTACTTC | CASRARQGPYEQYF
. | TRBJ2-1 | TRBV9 | . | TGTGCCAGCAGCGTAGACGAGGGGGAGCTCAATGAGCAGTTCTTC | CASSVDEGELNEQFF
. | TRBJ2-2 | TRBV27 | . | TGTGCCAGCAGTTCCTGGGGCGCACCCACCGGGGAGCTGTTTTTT | CASSSWGAPTGELFF
. | TRBJ2-7 | TRBV3-1/TRBV3-2 | TRBD2 | TGTGCCAGCAGCCAAGATACTAGCGGAAAGCAGTACTTC | CASSQDTSGKQYF
. | TRBJ1-2 | TRBV19 | TRBD1 | TGTGCCAGTAGTATCATAGGACAGGGGGCGCGCGGCTACACCTTC | CASSIIGQGARGYTF
few | TRBJ1-5 | TRBV5-1 | . | TGCGCCAGCAGCTTGGGGGAGGGCCCGGGTCAGCCCCAGCATTTT | CASSLGEGPGQPQHF